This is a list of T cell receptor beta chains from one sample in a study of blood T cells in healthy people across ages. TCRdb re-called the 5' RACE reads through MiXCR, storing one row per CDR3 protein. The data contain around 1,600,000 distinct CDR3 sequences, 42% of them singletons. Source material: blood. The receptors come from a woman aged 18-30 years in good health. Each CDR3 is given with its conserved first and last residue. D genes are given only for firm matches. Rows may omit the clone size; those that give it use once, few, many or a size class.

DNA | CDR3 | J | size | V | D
TGTGCCAGCTCAGCGACTAGCGGGAGCTCCTACGAGCAGTTCTTC | CASSATSGSSYEQFF | TRBJ2-1 | - | TRBV18 | TRBD2
TGCAGCGTTGACCGTGGGTACAGGACTTACTACAATGAGCAGTTCTTC | CSVDRGYRTYYNEQFF | TRBJ2-1 | - | TRBV29-1 | -
TGTGCCAGCAGCCGTACAGGGGAGGTACGCTACGAGCAGTACTTC | CASSRTGEVRYEQYF | TRBJ2-7 | - | TRBV28 | -
TGTGCCAGCAGCCAAGGTCTAGCGGGAGTTATGAATGAGCAGTTCTTC | CASSQGLAGVMNEQFF | TRBJ2-1 | - | TRBV3-1 | TRBD2
TGTGCCAGCAGTGACTCGAATGGCGGAAGCACAGATACGCAGTATTTT | CASSDSNGGSTDTQYF | TRBJ2-3 | few | TRBV6-4 | -
TGTGCCACCAGCAGAGGGGGAGATTCGAACACCGGGGAGCTGTTTTTT | CATSRGGDSNTGELFF | TRBJ2-2 | - | TRBV15 | -
TGCAGTGCTAGAGGACAGCGAGGCTACTATGGCTACACCTTC | CSARGQRGYYGYTF | TRBJ1-2 | few | TRBV20-1 | -
TGCAGCGCCTCAGGGGTCGCTAATGAAAAACTGTTTTTT | CSASGVANEKLFF | TRBJ1-4 | few | TRBV29-1 | -
TGTGCCAGCAGCCCACGCAGGGGTAACAATGAGCAGTTCTTC | CASSPRRGNNEQFF | TRBJ2-1 | few | TRBV11-3 | -
TGTGCCAGCAGCTTTCTAGCGGGGGGACACAATGAGCAGTTCTTC | CASSFLAGGHNEQFF | TRBJ2-1 | - | TRBV7-9 | TRBD2
TGTGCCAGCAGTTACCAAGGCTATCTCGTGTCGGGCAATGAGCAGTTCTTC | CASSYQGYLVSGNEQFF | TRBJ2-1 | few | TRBV6-2/TRBV6-3 | -
TGTGCCAGCAGTCTGCCCAAACGCGAGCAGTACTTC | CASSLPKREQYF | TRBJ2-7 | - | TRBV28 | -
TGCAGCGTCAGGGGTCCCGACCTCTACGAGCAGTACTTC | CSVRGPDLYEQYF | TRBJ2-7 | - | TRBV29-1 | -
TGTGCCAGCAGCGTAGAGGCAGGGGTCGAGACCCAGTACTTC | CASSVEAGVETQYF | TRBJ2-5 | - | TRBV9 | -
TGTGCCAGCAGTCTCGGCGTATATCAGCCCCAGCATTTT | CASSLGVYQPQHF | TRBJ1-5 | - | TRBV27 | -
TGTGCCAGCAGCTACGGATCCGGTGACAGGAATCAGCCCCAGCATTTT | CASSYGSGDRNQPQHF | TRBJ1-5 | - | TRBV7-9 | -
TGTGCCAGCAGTTACAAGTTTACTAGCGGATCCTACGAGCAGTACTTC | CASSYKFTSGSYEQYF | TRBJ2-7 | - | TRBV6-5 | TRBD2
TGTGCCAGCAGCTTTTCCACTGGACCCTACAATGAGCAGTTCTTC | CASSFSTGPYNEQFF | TRBJ2-1 | - | TRBV7-9 | -
TGTGCCAGTAGTATGGAGGGGCCCTATCAGCCCCAGCATTTT | CASSMEGPYQPQHF | TRBJ1-5 | - | TRBV19 | -
TGTGCCAGCAGTGGGAAGGCCACCTACGAGCAGTACTTC | CASSGKATYEQYF | TRBJ2-7 | - | TRBV27 | -
TGTGCCAGCGGGCCAGAACTTTACGAGCAGTACTTC | CASGPELYEQYF | TRBJ2-7 | - | TRBV2 | -
TGCAGTGCTTCCGGACTAGAGTCACGATCCAGGACAGATACGCAGTATTTT | CSASGLESRSRTDTQYF | TRBJ2-3 | few | TRBV20-1 | TRBD2
TGTGCCAGCAGCCCGTGGAATAGGGGTCCTCATGGCTACACCTTC | CASSPWNRGPHGYTF | TRBJ1-2 | few | TRBV3-1 | -
TGTGCCAGCAGCACCGACCCTCCTAGACTTGGTTTAGCCAAAAACATTCAGTACTTC | CASSTDPPRLGLAKNIQYF | TRBJ2-4 | - | TRBV7-9 | -
TGCGCCAGCAGCCCACCGAGGACCAGCGGGAGTGATACGCAGTATTTT | CASSPPRTSGSDTQYF | TRBJ2-3 | - | TRBV5-1 | TRBD2
TGCGCCAGCAGTGAGGTGTCGGGACAGGGCTACAATGAGCAGTACTTC | CASSEVSGQGYNEQYF | TRBJ2-7 | - | TRBV10-1 | TRBD1
TGCAGTGCTAGGGATCAGGGGGCCGGAGATACGCAGTATTTT | CSARDQGAGDTQYF | TRBJ2-3 | - | TRBV20-1 | TRBD1
TGCAGCGTTGAATTGACATTTACGGGAGAAGCTTTCTTT | CSVELTFTGEAFF | TRBJ1-1 | - | TRBV29-1 | -
TGTGCCAGCAGTTTATTTTCAGGACCGAACACTGAAGCTTTCTTT | CASSLFSGPNTEAFF | TRBJ1-1 | - | TRBV27 | -
TGCAGTGCTAGTGGATTCGGACAGGGGGCATCAGTGGACACTGAAGCTTTCTTT | CSASGFGQGASVDTEAFF | TRBJ1-1 | - | TRBV20-1 | TRBD1
TGTGCCAGCAGTAACCAACTAGCGGGAGGGCTAGATACGCAGTATTTT | CASSNQLAGGLDTQYF | TRBJ2-3 | - | TRBV28 | TRBD2
TGTGCCAGCGCCGCAAAGACCCAGTACTTC | CASAAKTQYF | TRBJ2-5 | - | TRBV7-2 | -